A selection of T cell receptor beta chains follows, all from one sample in a study of T-cell reconstitution after alpha-beta-depleted transplantation in children. TCRdb processed the PCR reads anew with MiXCR; each CDR3 protein has one entry. The profile shows fewer than 550,000 distinct CDR3 sequences, roughly 11% of them singletons. The sample was PBMCs, mostly from graft donor cells, taken 180 days after TCRalphabeta/CD19-depleted stem cell transplant. The source of these receptors is a female patient aged 2 to 10 who had a stem cell transplant for aplastic anemia, so the T cells may come from the graft donor. CDR3s include the opening cysteine and the closing phenylalanine or tryptophan.

v_gene	j_gene	CDR3aa
TRBV5-6	TRBJ1-5	CASSLATSNQPQHF
TRBV2	TRBJ1-5	CASSADIQPQHF
TRBV4-1	TRBJ1-2	CASSQDRDRRLGYTF
TRBV4-3	TRBJ2-7	CASSPRSGEPYEQYF
TRBV10-3	TRBJ2-1	CAISGERGEQFF
TRBV7-3	TRBJ2-5	CASSLGQREFLETQYF
TRBV28	TRBJ2-1	CASSLTSGRHEQFF
TRBV6-5	TRBJ2-1	CASSPDRSSYNEQFF
TRBV7-8	TRBJ2-1	CASRPPGSSYNEQFF
TRBV12-3/TRBV12-4	TRBJ2-3	CASSYFSGFLLGQYF
TRBV12-3/TRBV12-4	TRBJ1-1	CASSSRPVLGENTEAFF
TRBV12-3/TRBV12-4	TRBJ1-2	CASSFGGLGYTF
TRBV5-6	TRBJ2-5	CASSHRAGRIQETQYF
TRBV12-3/TRBV12-4	TRBJ2-7	CASSWGQVNLWTYEQYF
TRBV28	TRBJ2-3	CATELVWEPWGTVDTQYF
TRBV5-1	TRBJ2-5	CASSGRAETQYF
TRBV7-9	TRBJ2-1	CASSLGTSAHNEQFF